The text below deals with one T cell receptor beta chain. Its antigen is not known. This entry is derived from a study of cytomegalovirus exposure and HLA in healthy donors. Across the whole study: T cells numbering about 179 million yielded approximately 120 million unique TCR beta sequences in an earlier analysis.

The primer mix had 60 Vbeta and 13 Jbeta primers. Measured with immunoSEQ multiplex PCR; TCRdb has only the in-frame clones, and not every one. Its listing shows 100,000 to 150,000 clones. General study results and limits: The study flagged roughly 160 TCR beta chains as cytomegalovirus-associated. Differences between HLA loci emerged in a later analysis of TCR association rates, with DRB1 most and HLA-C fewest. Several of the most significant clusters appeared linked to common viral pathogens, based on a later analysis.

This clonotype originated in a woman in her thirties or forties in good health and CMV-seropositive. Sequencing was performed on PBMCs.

CDR3 protein: CASSSALAGLVYEQYF. CDR3 bases: TGTGCCAGCAGCTCGGCACTAGCGGGCCTTGTTTACGAGCAGTACTTC. V usage is TRBV7-9 and J usage is TRBJ2-5; 9 bases line up with TRBD2. Gene TRBJ2-7 matches the end of the DNA better, so the J call may be wrong. The CDR3 spans 16 residues. Germline V gene data show CDR1 as SEHNR and CDR2 as FQNEAQ (reference sequence).